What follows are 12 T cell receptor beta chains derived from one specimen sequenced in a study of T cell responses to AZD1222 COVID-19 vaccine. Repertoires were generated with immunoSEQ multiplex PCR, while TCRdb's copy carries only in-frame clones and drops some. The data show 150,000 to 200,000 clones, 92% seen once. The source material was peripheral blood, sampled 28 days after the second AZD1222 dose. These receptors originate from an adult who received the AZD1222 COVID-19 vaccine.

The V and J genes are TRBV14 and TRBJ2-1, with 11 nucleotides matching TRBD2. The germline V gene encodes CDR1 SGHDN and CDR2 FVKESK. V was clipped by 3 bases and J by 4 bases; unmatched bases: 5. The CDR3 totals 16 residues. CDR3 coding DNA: TGTGCCAGCAGCCATGGGACTAGCGGAGATTACAATGAGCAGTTCTTC. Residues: CASSHGTSGDYNEQFF. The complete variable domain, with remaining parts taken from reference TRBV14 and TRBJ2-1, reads EAGVTQFPSHSVIEKGQTVTLRCDPISGHDNLYWYRRVMGKEIKFLLHFVKESKQDESGMPNNRFLAERTGGTYSTLKVQPAELEDSGVYFCASSHGTSGDYNEQFFGPGTRLTVL.

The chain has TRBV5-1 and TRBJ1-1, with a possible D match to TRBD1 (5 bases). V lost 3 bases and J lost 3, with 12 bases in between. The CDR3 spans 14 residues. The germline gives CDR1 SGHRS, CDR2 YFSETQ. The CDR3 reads CASSSGGADTEAFF. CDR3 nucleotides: TGCGCCAGCAGCTCAGGAGGGGCTGACACTGAAGCTTTCTTT.

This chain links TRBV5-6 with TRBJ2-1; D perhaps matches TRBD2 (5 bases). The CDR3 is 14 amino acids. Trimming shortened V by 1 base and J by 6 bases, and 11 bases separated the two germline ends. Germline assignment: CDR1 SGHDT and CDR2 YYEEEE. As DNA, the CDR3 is TGTGCCAGCAGCTTGTTTTTGAGCGGCAATGAGCAGTTCTTC. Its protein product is CASSLFLSGNEQFF.

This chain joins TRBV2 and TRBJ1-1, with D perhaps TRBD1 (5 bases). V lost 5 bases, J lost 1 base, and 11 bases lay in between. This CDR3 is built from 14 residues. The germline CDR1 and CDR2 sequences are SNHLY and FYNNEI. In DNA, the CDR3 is TGTGCCAGCAGTAGGCCAGGGACGAACACTGAAGCTTTCTTT. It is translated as CASSRPGTNTEAFF. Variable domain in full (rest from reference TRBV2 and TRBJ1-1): EPEVTQTPSHQVTQMGQEVILRCVPISNHLYFYWYRQILGQKVEFLVSFYNNEISEKSEIFDDQFSVERPDGSNFTLKIRSTKLEDSAMYFCASSRPGTNTEAFFGQGTRLTVV.

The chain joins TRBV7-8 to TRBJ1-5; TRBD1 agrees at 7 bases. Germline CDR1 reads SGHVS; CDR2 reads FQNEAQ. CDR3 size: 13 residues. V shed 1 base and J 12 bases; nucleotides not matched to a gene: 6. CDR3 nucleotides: TGTGCCAGCAGCTTAGAGGTAGGGGGCGGCCAGCATTTT. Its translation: CASSLEVGGGQHF.

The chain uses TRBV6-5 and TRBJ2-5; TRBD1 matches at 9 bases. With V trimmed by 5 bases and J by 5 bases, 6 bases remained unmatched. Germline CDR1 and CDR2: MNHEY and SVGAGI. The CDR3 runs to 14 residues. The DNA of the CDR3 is TGTGCCAGCAGTCCGGGACAGGGAAGGGAGACCCAGTACTTC. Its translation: CASSPGQGRETQYF.

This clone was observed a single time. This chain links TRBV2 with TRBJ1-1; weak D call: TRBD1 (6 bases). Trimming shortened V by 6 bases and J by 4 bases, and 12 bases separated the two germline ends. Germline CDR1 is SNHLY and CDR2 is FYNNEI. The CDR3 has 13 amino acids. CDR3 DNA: TGTGCCAGCAGGGGGACATGGGGCACTGAAGCTTTCTTT. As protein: CASRGTWGTEAFF. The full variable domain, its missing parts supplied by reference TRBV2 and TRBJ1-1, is EPEVTQTPSHQVTQMGQEVILRCVPISNHLYFYWYRQILGQKVEFLVSFYNNEISEKSEIFDDQFSVERPDGSNFTLKIRSTKLEDSAMYFCASRGTWGTEAFFGQGTRLTVV.

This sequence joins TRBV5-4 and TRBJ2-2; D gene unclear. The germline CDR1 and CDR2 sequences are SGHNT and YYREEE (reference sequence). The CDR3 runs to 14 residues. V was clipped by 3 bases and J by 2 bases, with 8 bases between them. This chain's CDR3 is CASSWIGNTGELFF. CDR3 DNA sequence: TGTGCCAGCAGCTGGATAGGTAACACCGGGGAGCTGTTTTTT.

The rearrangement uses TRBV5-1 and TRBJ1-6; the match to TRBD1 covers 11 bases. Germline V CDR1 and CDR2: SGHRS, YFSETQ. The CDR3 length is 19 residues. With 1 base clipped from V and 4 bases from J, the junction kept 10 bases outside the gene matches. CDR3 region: CASSLWGGQGARYNSPLHF. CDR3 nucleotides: TGCGCCAGCAGCTTGTGGGGCGGACAGGGGGCTAGGTATAATTCACCCCTCCACTTT.

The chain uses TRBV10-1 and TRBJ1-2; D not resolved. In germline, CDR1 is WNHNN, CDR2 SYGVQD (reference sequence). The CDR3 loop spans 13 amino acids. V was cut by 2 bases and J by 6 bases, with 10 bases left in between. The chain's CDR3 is CASSELGSDGYTF. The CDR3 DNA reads TGCGCCAGCAGTGAGCTCGGTTCCGATGGCTACACCTTC.

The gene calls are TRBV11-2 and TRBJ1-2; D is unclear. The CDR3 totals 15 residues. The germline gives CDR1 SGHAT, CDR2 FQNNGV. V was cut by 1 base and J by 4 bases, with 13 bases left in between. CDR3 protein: CASSLGPTGAYGYTF. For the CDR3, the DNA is TGTGCCAGCAGCTTAGGCCCCACGGGTGCCTATGGCTACACCTTC.

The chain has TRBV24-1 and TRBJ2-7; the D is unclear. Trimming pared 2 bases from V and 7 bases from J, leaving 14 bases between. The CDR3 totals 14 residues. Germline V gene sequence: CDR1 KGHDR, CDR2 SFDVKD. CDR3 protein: CATSDSKETGEQYF. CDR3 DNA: TGTGCCACCAGTGATTCAAAGGAGACTGGGGAGCAGTACTTC.